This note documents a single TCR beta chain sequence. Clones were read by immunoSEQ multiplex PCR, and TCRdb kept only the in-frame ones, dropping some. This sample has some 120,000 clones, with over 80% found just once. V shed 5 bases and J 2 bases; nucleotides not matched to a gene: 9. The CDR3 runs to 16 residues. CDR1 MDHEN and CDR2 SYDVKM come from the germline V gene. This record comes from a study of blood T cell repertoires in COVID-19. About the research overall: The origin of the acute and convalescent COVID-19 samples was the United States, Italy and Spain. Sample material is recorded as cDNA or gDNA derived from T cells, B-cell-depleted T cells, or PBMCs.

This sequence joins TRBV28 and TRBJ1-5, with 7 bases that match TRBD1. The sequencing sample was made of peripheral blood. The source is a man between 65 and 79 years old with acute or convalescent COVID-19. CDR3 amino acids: CASSTHRGPGNQPQHF. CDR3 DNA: TGTGCCAGCAGTACCCACAGGGGACCAGGCAATCAGCCCCAGCATTTT.